The 18 T cell receptor beta chains presented below share a single source sample, sequenced in a study of T cells expressing NK-cell markers. TCRdb processed the 5' RACE reads again and assigns one entry to each CDR3 protein, with no DNA. The table lists a few hundred thousand distinct CDR3 sequences. The sequenced material came from blood T cells: a sorted CD56 or NKG2C T cell subset, CD4+ or CD8+ T cells, or bulk PBMC T cells (not recorded which). The receptors come from a man between 18 and 35 years old in good health.

The V gene is TRBV12-3 or TRBV12-4, the J gene TRBJ1-4; TCRdb lists TRBD1, though no DNA is available to test this call. The CDR3 loop spans 14 amino acids. CDR3: CASSSQGAPEKLFF.

The rearrangement uses TRBV14 and TRBJ2-7; TCRdb's D call of TRBD2 is untestable without DNA. CDR1 SGHDN and CDR2 FVKESK come from the germline V gene. This CDR3 comprises 17 residues. CDR3 region: CASSLGIADSVTYEQYF.

The gene calls are TRBV12-3 or TRBV12-4 and TRBJ2-4; TCRdb proposes TRBD2, but this gene call is untestable without DNA. This CDR3 has 15 residues. CDR3 amino acids: CASSTGLAGVGIQYF.

The CDR3 region is CASSSQGIAFGNTIYF. The V call is TRBV6-5, the J call TRBJ1-3; TCRdb returns TRBD1, unconfirmable since there is no DNA. The CDR3 loop spans 16 amino acids. Germline CDR1 is MNHEY and CDR2 is SVGAGI.

V usage is TRBV11-2 and J usage is TRBJ2-7; TCRdb gives TRBD1 as the D gene, but with no DNA this cannot be confirmed. Germline CDR1 SGHAT, CDR2 FQNNGV. This CDR3 has 19 residues. The CDR3 loop is CASSPYPLRGQTFLGEQYF.

J is TRBJ2-7 and V is TRBV12-3 or TRBV12-4; the TCRdb call, TRBD1, lacks DNA for checking. The CDR3 extends over 14 amino acids. Here the CDR3 reads CASSSRTGSYEQYF.

V gene TRBV6-5 combines with J gene TRBJ2-3; TCRdb picks TRBD2, but there is no DNA to check that call. Germline assignment: CDR1 MNHEY and CDR2 SVGAGI. There are 17 residues in the CDR3. CDR3: CASSYSWGSGRTDTQYF.

This chain joins TRBV5-1 and TRBJ2-3; TCRdb selects TRBD1, and the lack of DNA leaves this call unchecked. The CDR3 length is 13 residues. CDR1 SGHRS and CDR2 YFSETQ come from the germline V gene. This CDR3 is CATRDSPGDTQYF.

The chain has TRBV20-1 and TRBJ2-1. CDR1 and CDR2 from the germline V gene are DFQATT and SNEGSKA (reference sequence). The CDR3 totals 12 residues. The CDR3 sequence is CSAKDQADEQFF.

J is TRBJ1-6 and V is TRBV6-5; TCRdb indicates TRBD1, and absent DNA this call remains unverified. The germline V gene has CDR1 MNHEY and CDR2 SVGAGI. This CDR3 region has 14 residues. Here the CDR3 reads CASSNRQGYSPLHF.

The rearrangement uses TRBV21-1 and TRBJ2-1; with no DNA, the TCRdb D assignment of TRBD1 cannot be verified. TRBV21-1 is recorded as a pseudogene. This CDR3 region has 17 residues. CDR3 residues: CASSSRGRRPSYNEQFF.

V and J are TRBV24-1 and TRBJ2-3; TCRdb proposes TRBD2, but this gene call is untestable without DNA. CDR1 and CDR2 (germline): KGHDR, SFDVKD. The CDR3 has 15 residues. The CDR3 region is CATSVLAGITDTQYF.

The J gene is TRBJ2-1, the V gene TRBV12-3 or TRBV12-4; with no DNA, the TCRdb D assignment of TRBD2 cannot be verified. The CDR3 runs 16 residues. The CDR3 protein is CASSLSPLARSNEQFF.

This sequence joins TRBV7-2 and TRBJ2-1. The CDR3 length is 12 residues. CDR1 and CDR2 from the germline V gene are SGHTA and FQGNSA. CDR3 residues: CASRLRLAEQFF.

The chain uses TRBV12-3 or TRBV12-4 and TRBJ1-2. This CDR3 has 13 residues. The CDR3 region is CASSFEPLGGYTF.

The chain employs TRBV3-1 and TRBJ1-1; TCRdb selects TRBD1, and the lack of DNA leaves this call unchecked. The CDR3 extends over 16 amino acids. The germline V gene has CDR1 LGHDT and CDR2 YNNKEL (reference sequence). This chain's CDR3 is CASSRTRGGRNTEAFF.

This chain uses TRBV18 with TRBJ2-3; as DNA is missing, the TRBD2 call by TCRdb cannot be tested. From germline, CDR1 is KGHSH and CDR2 LQKENI. The CDR3 is 14 residues long. This chain's CDR3 is CASSPGRETDTQYF.

The CDR3 sequence is CSVVQKRYNEQFF. The chain uses TRBV29-1 and TRBJ2-1. Germline lookup yields CDR1 SQVTM and CDR2 ANQGSEA. The CDR3 loop spans 13 amino acids.